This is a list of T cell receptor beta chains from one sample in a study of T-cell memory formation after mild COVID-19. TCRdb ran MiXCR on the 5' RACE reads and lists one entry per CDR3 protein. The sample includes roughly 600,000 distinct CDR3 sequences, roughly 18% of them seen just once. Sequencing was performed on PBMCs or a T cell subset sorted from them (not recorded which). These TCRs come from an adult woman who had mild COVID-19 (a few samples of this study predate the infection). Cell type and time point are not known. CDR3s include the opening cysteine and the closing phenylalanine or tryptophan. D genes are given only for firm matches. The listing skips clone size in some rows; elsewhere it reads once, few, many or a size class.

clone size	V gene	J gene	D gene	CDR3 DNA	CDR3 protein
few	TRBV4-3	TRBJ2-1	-	TGCGCCAGCAGCCAAGATGCCGGGAGTAGCAATGAGCAGTTCTTC	CASSQDAGSSNEQFF
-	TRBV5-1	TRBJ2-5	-	TGCGCCAGCAGCTTGGGGTCTCAGGGTCAAGAGACCCAGTACTTC	CASSLGSQGQETQYF
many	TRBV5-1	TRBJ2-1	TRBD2	TGCGCCAGCAGCTTAAGCGGGGGTGACTACAATGAGCAGTTCTTC	CASSLSGGDYNEQFF
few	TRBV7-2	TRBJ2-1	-	TGTGCCAGCAGCCCAGACCCCCTGGGGTCTTACAATGAGCAGTTCTTC	CASSPDPLGSYNEQFF
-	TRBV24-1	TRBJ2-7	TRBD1	TGTGCCGCCCGACAGGGGGCGATTAGCGAGCAGTACTTC	CAARQGAISEQYF
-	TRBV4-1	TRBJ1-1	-	TGCGCCAGCAGTTCCCCCCGGGAAGCTTTCTTT	CASSSPREAFF
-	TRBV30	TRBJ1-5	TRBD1	TGTGCCTGGAGTGTACAGCGGACAGGGGGCCAGCCCCAGCATTTT	CAWSVQRTGGQPQHF
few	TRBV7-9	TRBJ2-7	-	TGTGCCAGCAGCTCCCCCCAGGGGGGACCTTACGAGCAGTACTTC	CASSSPQGGPYEQYF
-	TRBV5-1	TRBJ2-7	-	TGCGCCAGCAGCTCCTTCACTCGGGCAGGGTCCTCCTACGAGCAGTACTTC	CASSSFTRAGSSYEQYF
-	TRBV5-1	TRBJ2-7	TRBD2	TGCGCCAGCAGCCCCATCGGCAGCGGGGCGAGGAACGGATACTCCTACGAGCAGTACTTC	CASSPIGSGARNGYSYEQYF
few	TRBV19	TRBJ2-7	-	TGTGCCAGTAGTCGGGGTTTTGACGAGCAGTACTTC	CASSRGFDEQYF
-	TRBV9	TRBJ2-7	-	TGTGCCAGCAGCGTAGGAATCTATCGGACGGACTACGAGCAGTACTTC	CASSVGIYRTDYEQYF
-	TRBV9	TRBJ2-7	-	TGTGCCAGCAGCGTAGCTACCGGGCAGAACGAATACGAGCAGTACTTC	CASSVATGQNEYEQYF
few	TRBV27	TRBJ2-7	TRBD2	TGTGCCAGCGGAATCTCGGGGGGTCTTGAGCAGTACTTC	CASGISGGLEQYF
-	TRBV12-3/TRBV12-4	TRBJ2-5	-	TGTGCCAGCAGTTTAGGAGGGGGGCCTTTGGAGACCCAGTACTTC	CASSLGGGPLETQYF
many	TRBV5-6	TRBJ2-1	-	TGTGCCAGCAGCTACACAGAGTACAATGAGCAGTTCTTC	CASSYTEYNEQFF
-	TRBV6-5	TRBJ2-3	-	TGTGCCAGCAGTCGTAGACCATCTGGGACCCGTGAGGATACGCAGTATTTT	CASSRRPSGTREDTQYF
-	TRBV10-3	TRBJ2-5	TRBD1	TGTGCCATGAACAGGGGAAGGGAAGAGACCCAGTACTTC	CAMNRGREETQYF
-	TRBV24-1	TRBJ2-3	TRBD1	TGTGCCACCAGTGATGCACCAGGGGGCAAATGGGATACGCAGTATTTT	CATSDAPGGKWDTQYF
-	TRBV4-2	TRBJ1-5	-	TGTGCCAGCAGCCAAGAGGCCACATTTTTTGGGAATCAGCCCCAGCATTTT	CASSQEATFFGNQPQHF